This T cell receptor beta chain was identified in a study of blood T cell repertoires in COVID-19. Study-level information: Specimens from acute and convalescent COVID-19 originated in the United States, Italy and Spain. Sample material is recorded as cDNA or gDNA derived from T cells, B-cell-depleted T cells, or PBMCs.

In the original workflow: It was from reference gene primer amplification that nucleated cell counts were estimated. Only in-frame clones appear in the TCRdb table, and some are missing; sequencing was by immunoSEQ multiplex PCR. That table is the source of V, J and clone size, and D and trimming were worked out from the DNA. The data contain about 300,000 clones, more than 75% of them singletons. The length of the CDR3 is 15 residues. Trimming removed 0 bases at V and 2 bases at J, with 10 bases between. CDR1 SGDLS and CDR2 YYNGEE come from the germline V gene. The specimen was peripheral blood. The V and J genes are TRBV9 and TRBJ2-3; possible D gene TRBD1, 5 bases. The clonotype comes from a man aged 65 to 85 with acute or convalescent COVID-19. The CDR3 nucleotides read TGTGCCAGCAGCGTAGGGGGCCTGAACACAGATACGCAGTATTTT. Protein: CASSVGGLNTDTQYF.